This T cell receptor (beta chain) was sequenced during a study of T cells after somatic rescue of genetic block. With V trimmed by 4 bases and J by 4 bases, 6 bases remained unmatched. The germline CDR1 and CDR2 sequences are SGHRS and YFSETQ. The CDR3 length is 15 residues. Generated by immunoSEQ multiplex PCR, the TCRdb table keeps only in-frame clones and is missing some. The table lists under 15,000 clones, 65% to 75% of them singletons. The gene calls are TRBV5-1 and TRBJ2-3, with 10 bases identical to TRBD2. Source material: peripheral blood mononuclear cells (PBMCs). This TCR was sampled from a boy between 10 and 17 years old. CDR3 DNA: TGCGCCAGCAGCAGACTAGCGGGTTACCCAGATACGCAGTATTTT. Residues: CASSRLAGYPDTQYF.